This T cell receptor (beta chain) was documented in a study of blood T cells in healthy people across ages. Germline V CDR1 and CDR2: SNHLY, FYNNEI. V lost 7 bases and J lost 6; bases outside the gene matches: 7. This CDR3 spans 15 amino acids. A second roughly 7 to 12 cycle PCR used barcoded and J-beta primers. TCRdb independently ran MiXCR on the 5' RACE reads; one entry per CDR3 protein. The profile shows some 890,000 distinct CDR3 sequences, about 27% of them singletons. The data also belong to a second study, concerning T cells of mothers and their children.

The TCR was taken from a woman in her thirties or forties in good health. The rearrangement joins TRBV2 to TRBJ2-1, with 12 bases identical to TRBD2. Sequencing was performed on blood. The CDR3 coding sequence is TGTGCCAGCAAATCTAGCGGGGGGGCATCCAATGAGCAGTTCTTC. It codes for CASKSSGGASNEQFF.